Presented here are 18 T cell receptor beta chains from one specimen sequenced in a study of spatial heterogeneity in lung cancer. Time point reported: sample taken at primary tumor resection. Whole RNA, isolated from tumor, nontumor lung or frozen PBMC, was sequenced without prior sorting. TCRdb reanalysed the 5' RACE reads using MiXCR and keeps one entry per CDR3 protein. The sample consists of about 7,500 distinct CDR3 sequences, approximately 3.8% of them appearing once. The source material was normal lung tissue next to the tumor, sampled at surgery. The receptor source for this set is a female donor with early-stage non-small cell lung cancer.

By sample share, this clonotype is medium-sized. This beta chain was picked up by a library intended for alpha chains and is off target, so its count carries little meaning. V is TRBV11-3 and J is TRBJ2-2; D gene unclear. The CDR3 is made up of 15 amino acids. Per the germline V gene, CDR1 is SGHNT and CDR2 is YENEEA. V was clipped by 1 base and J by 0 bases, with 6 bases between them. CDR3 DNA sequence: TGTGCCAGCAGCTTAGGTCCAGCGAACACCGGGGAGCTGTTTTTT. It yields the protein CASSLGPANTGELFF.

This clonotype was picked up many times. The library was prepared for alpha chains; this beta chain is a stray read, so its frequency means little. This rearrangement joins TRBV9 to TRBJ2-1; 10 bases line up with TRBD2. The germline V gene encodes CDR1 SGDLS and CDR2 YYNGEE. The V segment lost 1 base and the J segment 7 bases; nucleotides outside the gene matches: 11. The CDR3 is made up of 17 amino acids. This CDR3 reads CASSVPQERGGRNEQFF. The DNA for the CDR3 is TGTGCCAGCAGCGTACCCCAGGAGCGGGGGGGCAGAAATGAGCAGTTCTTC.

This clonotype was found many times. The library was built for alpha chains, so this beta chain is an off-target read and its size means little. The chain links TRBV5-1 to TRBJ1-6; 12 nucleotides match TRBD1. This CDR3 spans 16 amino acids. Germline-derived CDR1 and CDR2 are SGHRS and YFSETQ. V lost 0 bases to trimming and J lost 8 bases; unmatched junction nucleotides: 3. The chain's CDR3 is CASSLAGTGGDSPLHF. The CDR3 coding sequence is TGCGCCAGCAGCTTGGCCGGGACAGGGGGCGATTCACCCCTCCACTTT. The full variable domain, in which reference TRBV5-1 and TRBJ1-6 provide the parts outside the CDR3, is KAGVTQTPRYLIKTRGQQVTLSCSPISGHRSVSWYQQTPGQGLQFLFEYFSETQRNKGNFPGRFSGRQFSNSRSEMNVSTLELGDSALYLCASSLAGTGGDSPLHFGNGTRLTVT.

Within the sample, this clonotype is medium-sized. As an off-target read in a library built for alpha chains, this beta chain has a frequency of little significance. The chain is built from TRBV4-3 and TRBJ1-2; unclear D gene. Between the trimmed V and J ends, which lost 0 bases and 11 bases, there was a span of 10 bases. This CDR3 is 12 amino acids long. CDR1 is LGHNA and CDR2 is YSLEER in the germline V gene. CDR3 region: CASSQEGSTYTF. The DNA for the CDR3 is TGCGCCAGCAGCCAAGAAGGGTCGACGTACACCTTC.

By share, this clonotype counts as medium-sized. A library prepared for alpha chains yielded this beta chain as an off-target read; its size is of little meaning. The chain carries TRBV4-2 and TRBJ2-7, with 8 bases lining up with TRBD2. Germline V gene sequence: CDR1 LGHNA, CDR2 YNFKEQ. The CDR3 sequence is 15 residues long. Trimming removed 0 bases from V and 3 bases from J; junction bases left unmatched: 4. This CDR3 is CASSQESAGDYEQYF. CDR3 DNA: TGTGCCAGCAGCCAAGAATCAGCGGGGGACTACGAGCAGTACTTC.

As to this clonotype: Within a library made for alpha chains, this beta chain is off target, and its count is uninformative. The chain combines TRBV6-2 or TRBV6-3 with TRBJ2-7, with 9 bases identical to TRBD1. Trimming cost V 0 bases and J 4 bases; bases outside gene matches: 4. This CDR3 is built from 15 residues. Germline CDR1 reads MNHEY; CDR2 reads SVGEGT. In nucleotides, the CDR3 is TGTGCCAGCAGTTACTCGGGACAGGGTGTATACGAGCAGTACTTC. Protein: CASSYSGQGVYEQYF.

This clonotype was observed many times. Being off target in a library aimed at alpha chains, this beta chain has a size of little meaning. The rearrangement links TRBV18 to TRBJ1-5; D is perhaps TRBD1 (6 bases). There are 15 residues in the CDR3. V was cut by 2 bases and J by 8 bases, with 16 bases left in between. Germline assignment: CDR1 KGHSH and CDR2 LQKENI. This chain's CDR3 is CASSPSHGGQEPQHF. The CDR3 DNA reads TGTGCCAGCTCACCATCTCACGGGGGGCAGGAGCCCCAGCATTTT.

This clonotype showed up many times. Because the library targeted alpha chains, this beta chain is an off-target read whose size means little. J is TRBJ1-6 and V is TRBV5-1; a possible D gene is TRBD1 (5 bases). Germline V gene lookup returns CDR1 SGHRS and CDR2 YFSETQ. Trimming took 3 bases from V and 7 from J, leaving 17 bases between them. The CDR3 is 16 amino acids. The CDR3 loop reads CASSSHRDSQNSPLHF. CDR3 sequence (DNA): TGCGCCAGCAGCTCCCACCGGGACTCCCAAAATTCACCCCTCCACTTT.

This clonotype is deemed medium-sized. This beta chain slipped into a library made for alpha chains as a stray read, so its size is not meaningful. CDR3 DNA: TGTGCCAGTTTACCGGACAGCTCCTACAATGAGCAGTTCTTC. It yields the protein CASLPDSSYNEQFF. The chain couples TRBV6-2 or TRBV6-3 to TRBJ2-1; possibly TRBD1 for D (6 bases). Germline-derived CDR1 and CDR2 are MNHEY and SVGEGT. There are 14 residues in the CDR3. Trimming shortened V by 9 bases and J by 0 bases, and 12 bases separated the two germline ends.

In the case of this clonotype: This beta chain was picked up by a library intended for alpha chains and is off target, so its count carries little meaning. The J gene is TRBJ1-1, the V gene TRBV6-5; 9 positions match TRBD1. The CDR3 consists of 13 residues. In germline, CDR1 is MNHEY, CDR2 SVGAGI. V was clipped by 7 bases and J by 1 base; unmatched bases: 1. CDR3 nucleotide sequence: TGTGCCAGCAACAGGGGGCAGAACACTGAAGCTTTCTTT. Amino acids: CASNRGQNTEAFF.

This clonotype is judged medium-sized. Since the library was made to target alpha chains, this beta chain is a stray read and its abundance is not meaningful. The CDR3 DNA reads as TGTGCCAGCCGGACAGAGATCTACGAGCAGTACTTC. Translation gives CASRTEIYEQYF. The chain couples TRBV6-6 to TRBJ2-7; the D gene is possibly TRBD1 (6 bases). Germline CDR1 is MNHNY and CDR2 is SVGAGI (reference sequence). The CDR3 loop spans 12 amino acids. V gave up 8 bases and J gave up 3 bases, with 11 bases separating them.

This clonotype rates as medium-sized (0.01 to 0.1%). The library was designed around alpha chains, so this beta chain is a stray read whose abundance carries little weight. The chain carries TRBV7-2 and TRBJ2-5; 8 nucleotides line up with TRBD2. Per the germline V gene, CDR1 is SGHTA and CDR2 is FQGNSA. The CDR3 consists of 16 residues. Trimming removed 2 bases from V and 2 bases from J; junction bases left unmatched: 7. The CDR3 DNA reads TGTGCCAGCAGCTTATATCCGGGGGGGCTTCAAGAGACCCAGTACTTC. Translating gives CASSLYPGGLQETQYF. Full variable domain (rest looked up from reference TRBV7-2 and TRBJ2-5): GAGVSQSPSNKVTEKGKDVELRCDPISGHTALYWYRQSLGQGLEFLIYFQGNSAPDKSGLPSDRFSAERTGGSVSTLTIQRTQQEDSAVYLCASSLYPGGLQETQYFGPGTRLLVL.

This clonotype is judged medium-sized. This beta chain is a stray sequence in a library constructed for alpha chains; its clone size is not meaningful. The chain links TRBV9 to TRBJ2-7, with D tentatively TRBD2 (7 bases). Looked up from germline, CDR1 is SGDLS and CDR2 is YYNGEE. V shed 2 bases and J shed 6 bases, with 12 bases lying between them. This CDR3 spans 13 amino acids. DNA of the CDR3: TGTGCCAGCAGCGTGGGCGGGGGCGGCGAGCAGTACTTC. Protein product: CASSVGGGGEQYF.

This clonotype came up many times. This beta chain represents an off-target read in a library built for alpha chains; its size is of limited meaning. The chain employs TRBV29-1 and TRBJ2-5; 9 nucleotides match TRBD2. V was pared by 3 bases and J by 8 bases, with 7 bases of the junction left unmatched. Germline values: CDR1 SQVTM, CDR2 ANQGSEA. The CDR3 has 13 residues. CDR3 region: CSVDLRGGLTQYF. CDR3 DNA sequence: TGCAGCGTTGATTTGCGGGGGGGCCTTACCCAGTACTTC.

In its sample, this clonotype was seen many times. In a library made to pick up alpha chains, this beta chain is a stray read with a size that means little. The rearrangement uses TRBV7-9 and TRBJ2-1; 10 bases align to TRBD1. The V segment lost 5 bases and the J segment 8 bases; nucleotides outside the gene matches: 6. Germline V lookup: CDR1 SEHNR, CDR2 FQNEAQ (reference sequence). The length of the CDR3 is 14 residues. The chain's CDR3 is CASSARQGADEQFF. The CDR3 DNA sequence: TGTGCCAGCAGCGCAAGACAGGGGGCCGATGAGCAGTTCTTC.

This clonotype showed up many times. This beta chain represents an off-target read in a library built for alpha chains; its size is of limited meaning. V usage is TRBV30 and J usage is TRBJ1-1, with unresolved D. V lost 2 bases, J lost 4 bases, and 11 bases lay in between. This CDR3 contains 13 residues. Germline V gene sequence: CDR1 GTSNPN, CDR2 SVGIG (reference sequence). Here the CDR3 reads CAWSSDPGTEAFF. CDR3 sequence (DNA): TGTGCCTGGAGTAGCGATCCGGGCACTGAAGCTTTCTTT.

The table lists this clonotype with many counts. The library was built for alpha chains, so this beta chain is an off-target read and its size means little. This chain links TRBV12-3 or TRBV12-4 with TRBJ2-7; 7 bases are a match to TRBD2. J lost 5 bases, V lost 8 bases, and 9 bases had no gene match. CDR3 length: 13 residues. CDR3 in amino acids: CASGRGFENEQYF. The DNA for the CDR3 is TGTGCCAGCGGGAGGGGATTCGAAAACGAGCAGTACTTC.

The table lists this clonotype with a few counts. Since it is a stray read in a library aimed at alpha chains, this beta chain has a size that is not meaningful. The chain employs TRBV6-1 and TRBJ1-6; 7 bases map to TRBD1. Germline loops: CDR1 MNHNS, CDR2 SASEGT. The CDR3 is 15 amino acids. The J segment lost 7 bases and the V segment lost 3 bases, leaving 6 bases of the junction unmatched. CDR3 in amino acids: CASSDISRGNSPLHF. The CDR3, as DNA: TGTGCCAGCAGTGACATCAGCAGGGGGAATTCACCCCTCCACTTT.